This T cell receptor beta chain originates from a study of cytomegalovirus exposure and HLA in healthy donors (dated by TCRdb to 2016 to 2017). Study-wide context: The 666 repertoires of the first cohort and the roughly 120 validation repertoires were produced on the same platform, according to a later analysis. To predict cytomegalovirus infection status, the study combined high-throughput TCR immunosequencing, statistical association of individual TCRs with disease status, and machine learning. Besides the first cohort of roughly 640 subjects, a separate validation cohort made up of roughly 130 different subjects was used. The study aimed to test whether cataloging public T cell receptors could reveal signatures of past pathogen exposure. Results and caveats for the whole study, not just this receptor: A later analysis lacked HLA typing for the validation cohort, so it scored co-occurrence in that cohort across all 120 or so repertoires. The classifier was reported to diagnose cytomegalovirus status with high specificity and sensitivity in both the original cohort and the validation cohort. Across donors, most TCR sequences were observed very rarely, whereas some public TCRs were present in many individuals. A total of roughly 160 TCR beta chains were listed by the study as associated with cytomegalovirus. Three of the identified cytomegalovirus-associated TCR beta chains were confirmed in vitro to be specific for cytomegalovirus antigens. Subsequent analysis determined that TCRs grouped into clusters in the first cohort also showed a tendency toward co-occurrence across the 130 or so validation repertoires, and 85% to 95% of cluster scores exceeded 0. It was suggested by the authors that the approach could potentially be generalized to other disease states and immunological phenotypes.

Separate from the roughly 630-subject first cohort, the validation cohort of some 130 subjects was the group to which the donors belonged. The protocol used for the library was the immunoSEQ multiplex PCR assay. Regarding the original processing steps: A statistical classification framework was built to diagnose cytomegalovirus status from the catalog of TCR beta chain sequences. TCRdb mirrors the immuneACCESS table, restricted to in-frame sequences. Some clones are absent from its copies; in checked studies, under half trace to an unresolved V gene, and the reason for the others is unknown. V, J and clone size were drawn from that table, and D and trimming were deduced from the DNA. Present in this sample are approximately 160,000 clones, less than 95% of which were seen just once. 3% to 3.5% of the sample is in the top ten clones. There are 16 amino acids in the CDR3, from cysteine to phenylalanine inclusive. The kept DNA is CDR3 alone, 48 bases in frame from the first base. Relative to germline, V is missing 6 bases and J is missing 0 bases, with 11 bases of the junction outside any gene match. The germline V gene sets CDR1 to SQVTM and CDR2 to ANQGSEA.

This clone appeared a single time. What antigen it recognizes has not been identified. No much larger clonotype is one base removed from it; base qualities were not supplied. The material sequenced was PBMCs. The sequence is built from TRBV29-1 and TRBJ1-1; 9 middle bases align to TRBD1. The receptor comes from a woman in her late teens or twenties in good health and CMV-seropositive. The sequenced DNA: TGCAGCGTAAAAACGGGACAGGGCCGAATGAACACTGAAGCTTTCTTT. Translated, this is CSVKTGQGRMNTEAFF.